Shown below are 23 T cell receptor beta chains from a single sample sequenced in a study of metastatic and nonmetastatic thyroid tumors. TCRdb re-called the PCR reads via MiXCR. The sample contains about 15,000 clones, nearly 35% of which appear only once. Treatment of any kind had been given to no patient before thyroid surgery. The sequenced material came from tumor tissue. The receptors were sampled from a male donor with papillary thyroid cancer or a benign thyroid nodule (not recorded which). Some clones in this sample may be carry-over from other donors' samples.

The CDR3 protein is CASSQFRGSPLHF. The CDR3 DNA reads TGCGCCAGCAGCCAGTTCAGGGGATCACCCCTCCACTTT. The chain joins TRBV4-1 to TRBJ1-6; D may be TRBD1 (6 bases). The V and J ends lost 3 bases and 10 bases respectively, with 10 bases between them. The CDR3 is made up of 13 amino acids. CDR1 is MGHRA and CDR2 is YSYEKL in the germline V gene.

CDR3 DNA: TGCGCCAGCAGACACGGGGGTATGACAGATACGCAGTATTTT. This sequence encodes CASRHGGMTDTQYF. This chain joins TRBV4-1 and TRBJ2-3; D perhaps matches TRBD2 (6 bases). Trimming left V 6 bases short and J 3 bases short, with 13 bases between. This CDR3 is built from 14 residues. Germline CDR1 reads MGHRA; CDR2 reads YSYEKL.

V usage is TRBV19 and J usage is TRBJ2-2, with D maybe TRBD1 (5 bases). Germline loops: CDR1 LNHDA, CDR2 SQIVND (reference sequence). The CDR3 runs 15 residues. The V and J ends lost 5 bases and 4 bases respectively, with 14 bases between them. The CDR3 nucleotides read TGTGCCAGTAGTCGGACATGGGTATCCACCGGGGAGCTGTTTTTT. Protein: CASSRTWVSTGELFF. The variable domain in full, with the rest retrieved from reference TRBV19 and TRBJ2-2, is DGGITQSPKYLFRKEGQNVTLSCEQNLNHDAMYWYRQDPGQGLRLIYYSQIVNDFQKGDIAEGYSVSREKKESFPLTVTSAQKNPTAFYLCASSRTWVSTGELFFGEGSRLTVL.

This clone showed up many times. This chain joins TRBV27 and TRBJ1-2; D uncertain. The CDR3 is made up of 13 amino acids. Germline CDR1 reads MNHEY; CDR2 reads SMNVEV (reference sequence). The V end lost 3 bases, the J end lost 7 bases, and 12 bases lay between the germline ends. CDR3 in DNA: TGTGCCAGCAGTTTGCGGGGTCCTGTTGGCTACACCTTC. Amino acids: CASSLRGPVGYTF.

The CDR3 bases are TGTGCCAGCAGCCAAGGTCTGCAGGGTCGGAGGCAGTACTTC. It yields the protein CASSQGLQGRRQYF. This chain uses TRBV3-1 with TRBJ2-7; a weak D match, TRBD1 (5 bases). CDR1 is LGHDT and CDR2 is YNNKEL in the germline V gene (reference sequence). With 1 base removed from V and 9 bases from J, the gap between germline ends came to 16 bases. The length of the CDR3 is 14 residues.

Comments on this clone: Its ends do not fully match the called genes, so a read error is possible. This chain uses TRBV11-1 with TRBJ1-1, with TRBD1 matching over 8 bases. CDR1 is SGHAT, CDR2 FQDESV, per germline (reference sequence). The CDR3 spans 14 residues. The CDR3 protein is CASSPDRAGTESFF. Written as DNA, the CDR3 is TGTGCCAGCAGCCCGGACAGGGCTGGGACTGAATCTTTCTTT.

The table lists this clone with many counts. This sequence joins TRBV27 and TRBJ1-1; D not resolved. Looked up from germline, CDR1 is MNHEY and CDR2 is SMNVEV (reference sequence). Trimming stripped 2 bases from V and 4 bases from J, with 14 bases between. This CDR3 region has 15 residues. DNA of the CDR3: TGTGCCAGCAGTTTAAATGTCGGATGGGGCACTGAAGCTTTCTTT. The encoded protein is CASSLNVGWGTEAFF.

This clone occurred many times. The chain carries TRBV29-1 and TRBJ2-4; D might be TRBD2 (6 bases). V lost 8 bases, J lost 7 bases, and 15 bases lay in between. The germline CDR1 and CDR2 sequences are SQVTM and ANQGSEA. This CDR3 region has 12 residues. CDR3 sequence: CSFRDSSNIQYF. In DNA, the CDR3 is TGCAGCTTCCGGGACTCCTCGAACATTCAGTACTTC. The full variable domain, in which reference TRBV29-1 and TRBJ2-4 provide the parts outside the CDR3, is SAVISQKPSRDICQRGTSLTIQCQVDSQVTMMFWYRQQPGQSLTLIATANQGSEATYESGFVIDKFPISRPNLTFSTLTVSNMSPEDSSIYLCSFRDSSNIQYFGAGTRLSVL.

This clone is labeled medium-sized. V and J are TRBV6-1 and TRBJ1-2, with D possibly matching TRBD1 (5 bases). V was cut by 6 bases and J by 7 bases, with 18 bases left in between. The CDR3 is 14 amino acids. Germline CDR1 MNHNS, CDR2 SASEGT. CDR3 bases: TGTGCCAGCAGCCCATTTCTAGGGGCGGTTGGCTACACCTTC. Its protein is CASSPFLGAVGYTF.

This clone was recorded many times. The rearrangement links TRBV6-1 to TRBJ1-5; D may be TRBD1 (5 bases). The CDR3 loop spans 14 amino acids. Germline V gene lookup returns CDR1 MNHNS and CDR2 SASEGT. Trimming took off 6 bases at V and 6 bases at J, with 15 bases between the two ends. CDR3 coding DNA: TGTGCCAGCAGAGGAGAGGGGTTTGGTCAGCCCCAGCATTTT. It specifies CASRGEGFGQPQHF.

A few counts support this clone. The rearrangement joins TRBV6-1 to TRBJ1-1; 7 bases line up with TRBD1. Per germline, CDR1 MNHNS and CDR2 SASEGT. CDR3 length: 15 residues. The CDR3 DNA sequence: TGTTCCATCAGTGCCCGACAGGGACGGAGCACTGAAGCTTTCTTT. Translated: CSISARQGRSTEAFF.

A note on this clone: The junction does not match germline at one end; this may be a read error. This rearrangement joins TRBV20-1 to TRBJ2-7; no clear D gene. The CDR3 loop spans 15 amino acids. The germline V gene encodes CDR1 DFQATT and CDR2 SNEGSKA (reference sequence). CDR3 loop: CSSRRIPPGLHEHYF. The CDR3 DNA follows: TGCAGTTCTAGGCGGATCCCTCCCGGCCTCCACGAGCATTACTTC.

V gene TRBV28 combines with J gene TRBJ2-7; the D gene is possibly TRBD1 (6 bases). The CDR3 is made up of 13 amino acids. Germline V gene sequence: CDR1 MDHEN, CDR2 SYDVKM. Trimming cost V 9 bases and J 6 bases, with 18 bases left between them. The CDR3 sequence is CASKSGDRLEQYF. CDR3 bases: TGTGCCAGTAAGTCAGGGGATCGGCTCGAGCAGTACTTC.

This clone has at least ten counts. The chain employs TRBV10-3 and TRBJ2-3; D is undetermined. Trimming pared 3 bases from V and 4 bases from J, leaving 8 bases between. This CDR3 is built from 13 residues. CDR1 ENHRY and CDR2 SYGVKD come from the germline V gene. CDR3 sequence: CAISDGSADTQYF. DNA for the CDR3: TGTGCCATCAGTGATGGCAGTGCAGATACGCAGTATTTT.

This clone is categorized as medium-sized. The rearrangement links TRBV3-1 to TRBJ2-7; D is undetermined. V was pared by 2 bases and J by 7 bases, with 6 bases between. The CDR3 runs to 11 residues. Germline V lookup: CDR1 LGHDT, CDR2 YNNKEL (reference sequence). CDR3: CASSQSQEQYF. In nucleotides, the CDR3 is TGTGCCAGCAGCCAATCGCAGGAGCAGTACTTC.

This clone has ten or more counts. J is TRBJ2-5 and V is TRBV24-1, with 7 bases fitting TRBD2. Trimming cost V 4 bases and J 3 bases; bases outside gene matches: 1. Germline-derived CDR1 and CDR2 are KGHDR and SFDVKD. The CDR3 extends over 13 amino acids. The CDR3 region has the DNA TGTGCCACCAGTGACGGGACTAAAGAGACCCAGTACTTC. It specifies CATSDGTKETQYF.

A remark on this clone: One junction end does not reproduce the germline sequence, and a read error may be involved. The chain uses TRBV2 and TRBJ2-7; 9 bases match TRBD2. Germline V lookup: CDR1 SNHLY, CDR2 FYNNEI. There are 15 residues in the CDR3. The CDR3 spells CPSSAHAGGTYEQYF. The CDR3 DNA sequence: TGTCCCAGCAGTGCCCATGCGGGGGGGACCTACGAGCAGTACTTC.

This sequence joins TRBV5-1 and TRBJ2-1; 7 nucleotides align to TRBD1. Germline V gives CDR1 SGHRS, CDR2 YFSETQ. This CDR3 contains 16 residues. V shed 4 bases and J 3 bases; nucleotides not matched to a gene: 10. The CDR3 DNA follows: TGCGCCAGCAGCGTGATCGGGACAGAACTCTACAATGAGCAGTTCTTC. Translated, it gives CASSVIGTELYNEQFF.

The CDR3 region has the DNA TGTGCCAGCAGCCATGCCTCAGACGGTAGAGAAAAACTGTTTTTT. Its protein is CASSHASDGREKLFF. The chain uses TRBV7-8 and TRBJ1-4; no clear D. From germline, CDR1 is SGHVS and CDR2 FQNEAQ. This CDR3 is built from 15 residues. The germline V and J ends were trimmed by 5 bases and 8 bases, with 18 bases remaining between them.

This clone was detected many times. V usage is TRBV20-1 and J usage is TRBJ2-3; 12 nucleotides agree with TRBD2. The germline gives CDR1 DFQATT, CDR2 SNEGSKA (reference sequence). The CDR3 contains 16 residues. The trim removed 5 bases at V and 2 bases at J, leaving 8 bases unmatched. CDR3 sequence (DNA): TGCAGTGCTGGGGCGGGACTAGCGGGTCACACAGATACGCAGTATTTT. It translates to CSAGAGLAGHTDTQYF.

This clone came up many times. The chain is built from TRBV7-2 and TRBJ2-5, with a weak D call TRBD2 (5 bases). The germline V gene encodes CDR1 SGHTA and CDR2 FQGNSA. CDR3 size: 14 residues. V was trimmed by 5 bases and J by 1 base, leaving 11 bases between them. CDR3 coding DNA: TGTGCCAGCAGCAAGAGCGGCAGCCAAGAGACCCAGTACTTC. This gives the protein CASSKSGSQETQYF.

J is TRBJ2-7 and V is TRBV6-5; the match to TRBD2 covers 9 bases. V trimming: 2 bases; J trimming: 0 bases; junction bases outside the gene matches: 8. Germline values: CDR1 MNHEY, CDR2 SVGAGI. The CDR3 runs to 17 residues. Here the CDR3 DNA reads TGTGCCAGCAGTTACACCGCAGGCGGGGGGGGCTCCTACGAGCAGTACTTC. It yields the protein CASSYTAGGGGSYEQYF.

In this sample, this clone turned up a few times. A much larger clone is a single base away; this may be a read error. V gene TRBV7-6 combines with J gene TRBJ2-7; unclear D gene. The CDR3 contains 10 residues. Germline V gene lookup returns CDR1 SGHVS and CDR2 FNYEAQ. The V gene lost 8 bases and the J gene lost 3 bases, with 5 bases spanning the gap. For the CDR3, the DNA is TGTGCCAGCGAGTGCTACGAGCAGTACTTC. Translating it yields CASECYEQYF.